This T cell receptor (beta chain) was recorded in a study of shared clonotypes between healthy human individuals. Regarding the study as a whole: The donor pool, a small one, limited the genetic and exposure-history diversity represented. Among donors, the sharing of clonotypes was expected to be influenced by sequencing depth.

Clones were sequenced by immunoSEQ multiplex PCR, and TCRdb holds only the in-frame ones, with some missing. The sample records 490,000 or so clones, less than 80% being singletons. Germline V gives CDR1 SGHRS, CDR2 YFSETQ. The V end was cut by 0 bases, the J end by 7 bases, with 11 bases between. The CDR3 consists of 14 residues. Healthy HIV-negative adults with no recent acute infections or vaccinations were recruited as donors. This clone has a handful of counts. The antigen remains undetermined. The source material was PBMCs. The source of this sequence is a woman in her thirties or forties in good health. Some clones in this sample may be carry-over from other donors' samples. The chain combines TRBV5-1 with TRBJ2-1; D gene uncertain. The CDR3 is CASSLVPGQNEQFF. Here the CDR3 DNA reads TGCGCCAGCAGCTTGGTTCCTGGGCAGAATGAGCAGTTCTTC.